This TCR beta chain was sequenced for a study of regulatory T cells in long-lasting Graves disease. As to time point: newly diagnosed GD, antithyroid drugs for less than 3 months. TCR sequences were obtained from RNA taken from PBMCs. Through Arm-PCR of CDR3 regions and iRepertoire HTBI primers, TCR beta libraries were built. TCRdb re-called the multiplex PCR reads with MiXCR, one entry per CDR3 protein. The sample contains 600,000 to 650,000 distinct CDR3 sequences, about 15% of which appear only once. Trimming removed 6 bases at V and 0 bases at J, with 14 bases between. Per the germline V gene, CDR1 is SNHLY and CDR2 is FYNNEI. This CDR3 is 15 amino acids long. In this sample, this clonotype turned up many times. The same sample was also used in a study of T cells in Graves' hyperthyroidism and ophthalmopathy.

Material: peripheral blood mononuclear cells (PBMCs), obtained at new diagnosis, from a patient treated with antithyroid drugs. The clonotype originates from a woman in her thirties with Graves disease. The chain couples TRBV2 to TRBJ1-1; the D gene is possibly TRBD1 (5 bases). CDR3 DNA sequence: TGTGCCAGCAGCAGACAGCATACCATGAACACTGAAGCTTTCTTT. As protein: CASSRQHTMNTEAFF.